The 14 T cell receptor beta chains below come from one sample, sequenced in a study of blood T cell repertoires in COVID-19. Assay used: immunoSEQ multiplex PCR; TCRdb lists only in-frame clones, some missing. The sample contains about 42,000 clones, around 84% of which appear only once. Sequencing input: peripheral blood. These receptors all stem from a man between 65 and 79 years old with acute or convalescent COVID-19.

This rearrangement joins TRBV19 to TRBJ1-2; D gene uncertain. Germline V gives CDR1 LNHDA, CDR2 SQIVND (reference sequence). The CDR3 is 16 residues long. The V end lost 5 bases, the J end lost 4 bases, and 20 bases lay between the germline ends. This CDR3 reads CASSPLSGETLYGYTF. In nucleotides, the CDR3 is TGTGCCAGTAGTCCACTATCCGGGGAAACCCTCTATGGCTACACCTTC.

The chain combines TRBV27 with TRBJ2-6; the D gene is possibly TRBD2 (6 bases). CDR3 length: 17 residues. Trimming pared 6 bases from V and 4 bases from J, leaving 19 bases between. Germline CDR1 and CDR2: MNHEY and SMNVEV (reference sequence). The CDR3: CASSLKARTSGANVLTF. CDR3 nucleotides: TGTGCCAGCAGCTTAAAGGCGAGAACTAGCGGGGCCAACGTCCTGACTTTC.

This clone came up a few times. The V and J genes are TRBV7-9 and TRBJ1-2, with D tentatively TRBD1 (5 bases). The V gene lost 3 bases and the J gene lost 8 bases, with 13 bases spanning the gap. The V gene's germline CDR1 is SEHNR and CDR2 FQNEAQ (reference sequence). The CDR3 covers 13 residues. The CDR3 sequence is CASSLSGGYGYTF. DNA of the CDR3: TGTGCCAGCAGCTTGTCGGGGGGGTACGGCTACACCTTC.

This sequence joins TRBV6-5 and TRBJ2-7; TRBD2 is a possible D gene (5 bases). Trimming cost V 6 bases and J 1 base, with 10 bases left between them. The germline CDR1 and CDR2 sequences are MNHEY and SVGAGI. This CDR3 is built from 13 residues. CDR3 bases: TGTGCCAGCAGGAGGACGGGGTCCTACGAGCAGTACTTC. It is translated as CASRRTGSYEQYF.

This sequence joins TRBV6-5 and TRBJ1-2, with D unclear. The V end was cut by 6 bases, the J end by 2 bases, with 10 bases between. The CDR3 covers 13 residues. Germline assignment: CDR1 MNHEY and CDR2 SVGAGI. CDR3 protein: CASRLMGNYGYTF. The CDR3 coding sequence is TGTGCCAGCAGGCTGATGGGCAACTATGGCTACACCTTC.

V is TRBV20-1 and J is TRBJ2-7; tentative D call: TRBD1 (6 bases). CDR1 DFQATT and CDR2 SNEGSKA come from the germline V gene (reference sequence). V was shortened by 7 bases and J by 5 bases, with 12 bases between the two germline ends. The CDR3 length is 11 residues. The CDR3 region is CSVGATNEQYF. CDR3 coding DNA: TGCAGTGTGGGGGCTACTAACGAGCAGTACTTC.

J is TRBJ2-2 and V is TRBV5-1; D is uncertain. The germline V gene encodes CDR1 SGHRS and CDR2 YFSETQ. The germline V and J ends were trimmed by 4 bases and 0 bases, with 13 bases remaining between them. The CDR3 loop spans 16 amino acids. CDR3: CASSPVVYSNTGELFF. The CDR3 DNA is TGCGCCAGCAGCCCGGTCGTGTATTCGAACACCGGGGAGCTGTTTTTT.

This chain links TRBV3-1 (or the pseudogene TRBV3-2) with TRBJ1-1; possibly TRBD1 for D (6 bases). V shed 4 bases and J shed 6 bases, with 12 bases lying between them. Germline V gene sequence: CDR1 LGHDT, CDR2 YNNKEL (reference sequence). The CDR3 loop spans 13 amino acids. CDR3 sequence (DNA): TGTGCCAGCAGCCCATACAGGGTCCCTGAAGCTTTCTTT. Its protein is CASSPYRVPEAFF.

The chain recombines TRBV29-1 with TRBJ1-4; unclear D gene. The germline V gene encodes CDR1 SQVTM and CDR2 ANQGSEA. Trimming cost V 7 bases and J 5 bases, with 5 bases left between them. The CDR3 extends over 10 amino acids. CDR3 nucleotides: TGCAGCGCCGTAAATGAAAAACTGTTTTTT. Its protein is CSAVNEKLFF.

The chain employs TRBV6-6 and TRBJ2-1; 7 nucleotides match TRBD2. This CDR3 is built from 13 residues. V shed 10 bases, J shed 8 bases, and the junction held 11 bases outside the gene matches. CDR1 is MNHNY, CDR2 SVGAGI, per germline (reference sequence). CDR3 sequence: CAIGLVGGDEQFF. CDR3 coding DNA: TGTGCCATAGGACTAGTGGGGGGGGATGAGCAGTTCTTC.

This chain links TRBV5-1 with TRBJ1-4, with D hard to call. The CDR3 is made up of 16 amino acids. CDR1 is SGHRS and CDR2 is YFSETQ in the germline V gene. V lost 0 bases and J 0 bases, leaving 9 bases between the germline ends. CDR3 coding DNA: TGCGCCAGCAGCTTGGGACAACTTGCAACTAATGAAAAACTGTTTTTT. Its translation is CASSLGQLATNEKLFF.

J is TRBJ2-2 and V is TRBV5-4; the match to TRBD1 covers 8 bases. The CDR3 has 16 amino acids. With V trimmed by 2 bases and J by 2 bases, 5 bases remained unmatched. CDR1 and CDR2 (germline): SGHNT, YYREEE (reference sequence). The CDR3 DNA is TGTGCCAGCAGCTTCTCAGGGGGCCCTAACACCGGGGAGCTGTTTTTT. Amino acids: CASSFSGGPNTGELFF.

CDR3 in DNA: TGTGCCAGCAGTGAAGCCCCGACAGACCATCAGCCCCAGCATTTT. Its protein product is CASSEAPTDHQPQHF. The rearrangement uses TRBV6-1 and TRBJ1-5; perhaps TRBD1 as D (5 bases). The CDR3 extends over 15 amino acids. Trimming removed 0 bases from V and 5 bases from J, with 11 bases in between. Per the germline V gene, CDR1 is MNHNS and CDR2 is SASEGT.

V usage is TRBV6-5 and J usage is TRBJ2-2, with D possibly matching TRBD2 (6 bases). The length of the CDR3 is 14 residues. Looked up from germline, CDR1 is MNHEY and CDR2 is SVGAGI. The V end was cut by 6 bases, the J end by 2 bases, with 10 bases between. Here the CDR3 DNA reads TGTGCCAGCAGGGGGACTGACAACACCGGGGAGCTGTTTTTT. It yields the protein CASRGTDNTGELFF.